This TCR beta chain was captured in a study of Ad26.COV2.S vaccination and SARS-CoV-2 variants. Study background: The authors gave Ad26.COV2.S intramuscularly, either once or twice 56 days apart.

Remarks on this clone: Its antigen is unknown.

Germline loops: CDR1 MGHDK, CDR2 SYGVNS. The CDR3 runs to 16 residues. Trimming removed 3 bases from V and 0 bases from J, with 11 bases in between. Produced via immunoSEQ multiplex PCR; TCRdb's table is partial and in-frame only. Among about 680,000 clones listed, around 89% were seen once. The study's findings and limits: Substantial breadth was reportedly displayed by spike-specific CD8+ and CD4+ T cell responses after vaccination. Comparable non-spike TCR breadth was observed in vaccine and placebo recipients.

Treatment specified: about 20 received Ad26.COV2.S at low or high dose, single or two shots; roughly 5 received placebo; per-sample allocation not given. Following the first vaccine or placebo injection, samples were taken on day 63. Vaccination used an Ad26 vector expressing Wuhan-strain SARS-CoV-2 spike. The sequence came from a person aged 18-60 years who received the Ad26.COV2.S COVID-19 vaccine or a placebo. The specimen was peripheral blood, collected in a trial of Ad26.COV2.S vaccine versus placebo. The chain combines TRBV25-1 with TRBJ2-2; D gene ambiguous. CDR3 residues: CASSDPLVSNTGELFF. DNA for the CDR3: TGTGCCAGCAGTGATCCCCTAGTCTCGAACACCGGGGAGCTGTTTTTT.